The 29 T cell receptor beta chains below all came from one sample that was sequenced in a study of blood T cells in healthy people across ages (dated by TCRdb to the mid-2010s). The method was 5' RACE. The sequencer listed for this sample is Illumina HiSeq 2500. The second PCR ran for roughly 7 to 11 cycles and used a J-beta primer mix along with a sample-barcoded 5' primer. Using fastp trimming at Q25 and MiXCR clonotype assembly, TCRdb reanalyzed the public sequencing data and kept in-frame beta chains. Entries are consolidated by CDR3 protein sequence, retaining the most common genes and DNA. In this sample the table shows roughly 2 million distinct CDR3 sequences, around half of which occur a single time. The biggest ten clones account for approximately 2% of the sample. Sequenced material: blood. The source of these receptors is a woman between 35 and 50 years old in good health.

The V and J genes are TRBV5-5 and TRBJ2-1, with 12 bases matching TRBD2. This CDR3 comprises 18 residues. The germline V gene encodes CDR1 SGHKS and CDR2 YYEKEE (reference sequence). The trim removed 2 bases at V and 0 bases at J, leaving 6 bases unmatched. The chain's CDR3 is CASSLAPTSGSSYNEQFF. CDR3 coding DNA: TGTGCCAGCAGCTTAGCCCCGACTAGCGGGAGCTCCTACAATGAGCAGTTCTTC.

This clonotype occurred once. The genes are TRBV6-2 or TRBV6-3 and TRBJ2-4, with 7 bases aligning to TRBD1. The DNA end is more similar to TRBJ2-7, so the J call may be wrong. The CDR3 covers 16 residues. Germline V gene sequence: CDR1 MNHEY, CDR2 SVGEGT. The CDR3 sequence: CASSYPVTGFPYEQYF. CDR3 in DNA: TGTGCCAGCAGTTACCCCGTGACAGGGTTTCCCTACGAGCAGTACTTC.

The chain couples TRBV4-3 to TRBJ2-1; D uncertain. Trimming took off 0 bases at V and 6 bases at J, with 15 bases between the two ends. The CDR3 spans 16 residues. CDR1 and CDR2 from the germline V gene are LGHNA and YSLEER. CDR3 nucleotides: TGCGCCAGCAGCCAAGAACCCGTTGCCCTCTCCAATGAGCAGTTCTTC. Protein sequence: CASSQEPVALSNEQFF.

The sample holds many counts of this clonotype. The rearrangement links TRBV5-5 to TRBJ2-7, with D perhaps TRBD2 (5 bases). The CDR3 loop spans 14 amino acids. Deletions cut 0 bases from V and 3 bases from J, with 10 bases between. Germline V gene data show CDR1 as SGHKS and CDR2 as YYEKEE (reference sequence). The CDR3 reads CASSLVGGGYEQYF. The DNA of the CDR3 is TGTGCCAGCAGCTTGGTTGGAGGTGGCTACGAGCAGTACTTC.

V usage is TRBV6-2 or TRBV6-3 and J usage is TRBJ2-1, with 7 bases identical to TRBD1. The germline V gene has CDR1 MNHEY and CDR2 SVGEGT. The CDR3 runs to 18 residues. The junction had 12 bases not matched to a gene; V was cut back by 0 bases and J by 4 bases. CDR3 nucleotides: TGTGCCAGCAGTTACTCTGGGGCCACCACAGGGGCGTACAATGAGCAGTTCTTC. It translates to CASSYSGATTGAYNEQFF.

The rearrangement joins TRBV27 to TRBJ1-5; possibly TRBD1 for D (6 bases). Trimming pared 6 bases from V and 1 base from J, leaving 13 bases between. Germline CDR1 is MNHEY and CDR2 is SMNVEV (reference sequence). This CDR3 contains 15 residues. The CDR3 region has the DNA TGTGCCAGCAGACAGGGTTGGGCGAGCAATCAGCCCCAGCATTTT. Its protein is CASRQGWASNQPQHF.

The V gene is TRBV29-1, the J gene TRBJ1-4; 8 bases align to TRBD1. This CDR3 has 13 amino acids. After removal of 4 bases from V and 4 bases from J, the junction contained 2 bases not matched to a gene. Germline CDR1 is SQVTM and CDR2 is ANQGSEA. CDR3 protein: CSVGTGYNEKLFF. CDR3 bases: TGCAGCGTTGGGACAGGGTATAATGAAAAACTGTTTTTT. The full variable domain, in which reference TRBV29-1 and TRBJ1-4 provide the parts outside the CDR3, is SAVISQKPSRDICQRGTSLTIQCQVDSQVTMMFWYRQQPGQSLTLIATANQGSEATYESGFVIDKFPISRPNLTFSTLTVSNMSPEDSSIYLCSVGTGYNEKLFFGSGTQLSVL.

The chain recombines TRBV27 with TRBJ2-2; D may be TRBD1 (6 bases). V shed 4 bases and J shed 0 bases, with 9 bases lying between them. CDR3 length: 15 residues. Germline loops: CDR1 MNHEY, CDR2 SMNVEV (reference sequence). CDR3 loop: CASSYRDANTGELFF. The CDR3 region has the DNA TGTGCCAGCAGTTACAGGGATGCGAACACCGGGGAGCTGTTTTTT.

The rearrangement links TRBV27 to TRBJ2-3; 8 positions agree with TRBD2. Germline V gene lookup returns CDR1 MNHEY and CDR2 SMNVEV (reference sequence). Trimming removed 5 bases from V and 2 bases from J; junction bases left unmatched: 6. The CDR3 extends over 15 amino acids. CDR3 region: CASSAGRGDTDTQYF. The CDR3 DNA follows: TGTGCCAGCAGTGCCGGGCGGGGGGACACAGATACGCAGTATTTT.

V is TRBV21-1 and J is TRBJ2-7. TRBV21-1 is a pseudogene segment. This CDR3 has 13 amino acids. This CDR3 is CASSKGSNYEQYF. For the CDR3, the DNA is TGTGCCAGCAGCAAAGGCAGCAACTACGAGCAGTACTTC.

This clonotype was observed many times. The chain has TRBV20-1 and TRBJ2-3; 13 nucleotides match TRBD2. The germline V gene has CDR1 DFQATT and CDR2 SNEGSKA (reference sequence). This CDR3 has 16 residues. The junction had 11 bases not matched to a gene; V was cut back by 5 bases and J by 6 bases. CDR3 region: CSADFGLAGASDTQYF. Here the CDR3 DNA reads TGCAGTGCTGACTTTGGACTAGCGGGGGCAAGCGATACGCAGTATTTT.

J is TRBJ2-2 and V is TRBV4-2, with D unclear. CDR1 is LGHNA and CDR2 is YNFKEQ in the germline V gene. The CDR3 runs to 14 residues. V lost 4 bases and J lost 1, with 7 bases in between. The CDR3 sequence: CASSREQNTGELFF. In DNA form, the CDR3 reads TGTGCCAGCAGCCGGGAACAGAACACCGGGGAGCTGTTTTTT.

This clonotype appeared once. The V gene is TRBV6-2 or TRBV6-3, the J gene TRBJ2-4; D is perhaps TRBD1 (5 bases). The J call is in doubt because the DNA end fits TRBJ2-5 better. The V gene's germline CDR1 is MNHEY and CDR2 SVGEGT. This CDR3 is built from 14 residues. CDR3 loop: CASSYSAGQWTQYF. CDR3 nucleotide sequence: TGTGCCAGCAGTTACTCGGCAGGGCAGTGGACCCAGTACTTC.

The chain has TRBV12-3 or TRBV12-4 and TRBJ1-2, with D perhaps TRBD1 (5 bases). This CDR3 region has 17 residues. V was clipped by 5 bases and J by 8 bases, with 27 bases between them. The CDR3 DNA is TGTGCCAGCAGTCTGGGGTACTTAAGACAGCCCGAGGAGGGCTACACCTTC. This codes for CASSLGYLRQPEEGYTF.

V usage is TRBV7-2 and J usage is TRBJ2-5, with 8 bases that match TRBD1. CDR3 length: 17 residues. The J segment lost 0 bases and the V segment lost 4 bases, leaving 10 bases of the junction unmatched. The germline gives CDR1 SGHTA, CDR2 FQGNSA. CDR3 nucleotide sequence: TGTGCCAGCAGCTCCCCCCGGACAGGGATGGACCAAGAGACCCAGTACTTC. This sequence encodes CASSSPRTGMDQETQYF.

This clonotype was seen a handful of times. The chain couples TRBV3-1 to TRBJ2-4; TRBD1 is a possible D gene (5 bases). The J call may not be correct, given that the DNA end is closer to TRBJ2-7. CDR1 and CDR2 (germline): LGHDT, YNNKEL (reference sequence). This CDR3 has 15 amino acids. Here the CDR3 DNA reads TGTGCCAGCAGTACAAGGGGTAGGCCACTCTACGAGCAGTACTTC. Translation gives CASSTRGRPLYEQYF.

This clonotype was observed a few times. The V gene is TRBV6-6, the J gene TRBJ1-2; 9 bases agree with TRBD1. In germline, CDR1 is MNHNY, CDR2 SVGAGI (reference sequence). The V segment lost 5 bases and the J segment 4 bases; nucleotides outside the gene matches: 5. The CDR3 is made up of 14 amino acids. The CDR3 region has the DNA TGTGCCAGCAGTGACGGACAGGGGATCTATGGCTACACCTTC. Its translation: CASSDGQGIYGYTF.

V and J are TRBV4-3 and TRBJ2-1; possibly TRBD2 for D (6 bases). Trimming pared 2 bases from V and 7 bases from J, leaving 12 bases between. The CDR3 length is 14 residues. Germline lookup yields CDR1 LGHNA and CDR2 YSLEER. The CDR3 region is CASSQIAAGNEQFF. DNA of the CDR3: TGCGCCAGCAGCCAAATCGCCGCGGGGAATGAGCAGTTCTTC.

V usage is TRBV20-1 and J usage is TRBJ2-1; D possibly corresponds to TRBD1 (5 bases). Between the trimmed V and J ends, which lost 3 bases and 9 bases, there was a span of 12 bases. The CDR3 has 12 residues. CDR1 is DFQATT, CDR2 SNEGSKA, per germline (reference sequence). The CDR3 sequence: CSARAGPSEQFF. CDR3 coding DNA: TGCAGTGCTAGGGCAGGGCCAAGTGAGCAGTTCTTC.

In its sample, this clonotype was seen many times. The chain employs TRBV12-3 or TRBV12-4 and TRBJ2-7; 7 bases line up with TRBD1. J was trimmed by 6 bases and V by 5 bases; bases with no gene match: 10. CDR3 length equals 14 residues. The CDR3 loop is CASSVRQGFGEQYF. CDR3 DNA: TGTGCCAGCAGTGTCAGACAGGGATTCGGCGAGCAGTACTTC.

This chain uses TRBV5-4 with TRBJ2-3, with TRBD2 as a possible D gene (6 bases). Germline CDR1 is SGHNT and CDR2 is YYREEE (reference sequence). This CDR3 spans 14 amino acids. The V and J ends lost 0 bases and 5 bases respectively, with 10 bases between them. CDR3 coding DNA: TGTGCCAGCAGCTTGGAGGACGGGGGAGATACGCAGTATTTT. Amino acid sequence: CASSLEDGGDTQYF. Using reference TRBV5-4 and TRBJ2-3 for the parts outside the CDR3, the full variable domain is ETGVTQSPTHLIKTRGQQVTLRCSSQSGHNTVSWYQQALGQGPQFIFQYYREEENGRGNFPPRFSGLQFPNYSSELNVNALELDDSALYLCASSLEDGGDTQYFGPGTRLTVL.

For this clonotype: Relative to the germline gene, one junction end is altered; a read error may explain this. The chain employs TRBV3-1 and TRBJ2-5, with D perhaps matching TRBD2 (6 bases). Germline V lookup: CDR1 LGHDT, CDR2 YNNKEL (reference sequence). The CDR3 is made up of 14 amino acids. CDR3: CASSSDRRGETQYF. CDR3 bases: TGTGCCAGCAGCTCGGACCGGCGCGGGGAGACCCAGTACTTT.

This clonotype was recorded at least ten times. The V call is TRBV5-1, the J call TRBJ2-3; 9 nucleotides align to TRBD1. CDR1 is SGHRS and CDR2 is YFSETQ in the germline V gene. This CDR3 contains 14 residues. After removal of 2 bases from V and 9 bases from J, the junction contained 7 bases not matched to a gene. The CDR3 DNA reads as TGCGCCAGCAGCTTTAGGACAGGGGAATACACGCAGTATTTT. Amino acid sequence: CASSFRTGEYTQYF.

This chain connects TRBV28 to TRBJ1-1; D ambiguous. Trimming stripped 3 bases from V and 6 bases from J, with 14 bases between. The CDR3 has 14 residues. CDR1 is MDHEN and CDR2 is SYDVKM in the germline V gene. The CDR3 loop is CASSLTSLIAEAFF. CDR3 sequence (DNA): TGTGCCAGCAGTTTGACCTCTCTTATCGCTGAAGCTTTCTTT.

This sequence joins TRBV20-1 and TRBJ2-1; TRBD2 agrees at 13 bases. Per germline, CDR1 DFQATT and CDR2 SNEGSKA (reference sequence). This CDR3 comprises 15 residues. With 0 bases clipped from V and 8 bases from J, the junction kept 4 bases outside the gene matches. CDR3 residues: CSARDTSGGADEQFF. Here the CDR3 DNA reads TGCAGTGCTAGAGACACTAGCGGGGGGGCCGATGAGCAGTTCTTC.

The rearrangement uses TRBV20-1 and TRBJ1-4, with D possibly TRBD1 on 5 matching bases. This CDR3 region has 12 residues. Germline loops: CDR1 DFQATT, CDR2 SNEGSKA (reference sequence). The V and J ends lost 3 bases and 7 bases respectively, with 9 bases between them. The CDR3 loop is CSARSGGEKLFF. The CDR3 DNA follows: TGCAGTGCTAGGTCCGGGGGTGAAAAACTGTTTTTT.

V is TRBV20-1 and J is TRBJ2-1; the match to TRBD2 covers 11 bases. CDR1 and CDR2 from the germline V gene are DFQATT and SNEGSKA (reference sequence). This CDR3 spans 15 amino acids. V was pared by 5 bases and J by 6 bases, with 9 bases of the junction left unmatched. CDR3 amino acids: CSAPQTSGNLNEQFF. The CDR3 DNA reads TGCAGTGCTCCCCAGACTAGCGGGAATCTCAATGAGCAGTTCTTC.

The chain is built from TRBV28 and TRBJ2-7, with 7 bases matching TRBD1. The CDR3 extends over 15 amino acids. Per the germline V gene, CDR1 is MDHEN and CDR2 is SYDVKM. V shed 4 bases, J shed 0 bases, and the junction held 6 bases outside the gene matches. CDR3 sequence: CASSWGTDVSYEQYF. In DNA, the CDR3 is TGTGCCAGCAGTTGGGGGACAGACGTCTCCTACGAGCAGTACTTC.

CDR3 nucleotides: TGTGCCAGCAAAAAGGGCTCCCCCTCTCAAGAGACCCAGTACTTC. Translating it yields CASKKGSPSQETQYF. The V call is TRBV3-1, the J call TRBJ2-5; D not certain. The CDR3 extends over 15 amino acids. Trimming took off 7 bases at V and 2 bases at J, with 17 bases between the two ends. Per the germline V gene, CDR1 is LGHDT and CDR2 is YNNKEL (reference sequence).